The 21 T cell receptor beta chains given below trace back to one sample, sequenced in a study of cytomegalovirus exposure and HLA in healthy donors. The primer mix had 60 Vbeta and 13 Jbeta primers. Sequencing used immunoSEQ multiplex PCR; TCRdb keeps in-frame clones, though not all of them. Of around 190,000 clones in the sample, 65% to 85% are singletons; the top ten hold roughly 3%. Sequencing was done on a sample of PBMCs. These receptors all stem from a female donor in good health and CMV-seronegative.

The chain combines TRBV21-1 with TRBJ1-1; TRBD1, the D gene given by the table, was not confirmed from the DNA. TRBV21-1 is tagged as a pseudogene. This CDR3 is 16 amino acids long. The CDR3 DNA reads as TGTGCCAGCAGCAAAGGGGGACAGGGGAAGGACACTGAAGCTTTCTTT. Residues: CASSKGGQGKDTEAFF.

For the CDR3, the DNA is TGTGCCAGCAGTCCGCGGGGTTTGAACACTGAAGCTTTCTTT. Translating gives CASSPRGLNTEAFF. The V and J genes are TRBV6-5 and TRBJ1-1; D not certain. The V end was cut by 5 bases, the J end by 0 bases, with 10 bases between. Germline V lookup: CDR1 MNHEY, CDR2 SVGAGI. The CDR3 consists of 14 residues.

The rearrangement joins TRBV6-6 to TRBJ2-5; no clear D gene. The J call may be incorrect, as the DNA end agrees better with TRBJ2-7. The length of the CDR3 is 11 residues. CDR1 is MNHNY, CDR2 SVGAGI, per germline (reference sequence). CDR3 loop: CASRAHYEQYF. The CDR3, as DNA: TGTGCCAGCAGGGCCCACTACGAGCAGTACTTC.

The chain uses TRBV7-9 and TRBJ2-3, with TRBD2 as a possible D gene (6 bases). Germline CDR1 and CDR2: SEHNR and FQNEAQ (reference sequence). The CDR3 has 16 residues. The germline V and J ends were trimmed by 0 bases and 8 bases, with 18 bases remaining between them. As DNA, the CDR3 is TGTGCCAGCAGCTTAGCGGGCGGGACCGCCGAACGTACGCAGTATTTT. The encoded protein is CASSLAGGTAERTQYF.

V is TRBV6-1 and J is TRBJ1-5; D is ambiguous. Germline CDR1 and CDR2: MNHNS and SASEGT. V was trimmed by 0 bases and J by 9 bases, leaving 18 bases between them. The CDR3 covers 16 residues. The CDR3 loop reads CASSEANEATKRPQHF. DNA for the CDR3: TGTGCCAGCAGTGAAGCGAATGAAGCGACCAAGCGGCCCCAGCATTTT.

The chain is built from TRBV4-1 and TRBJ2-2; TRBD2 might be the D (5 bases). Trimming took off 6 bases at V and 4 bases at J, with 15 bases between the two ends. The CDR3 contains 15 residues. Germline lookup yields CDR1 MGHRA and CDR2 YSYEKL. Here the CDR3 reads CASSPLALGTGELFF. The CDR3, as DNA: TGCGCCAGCAGTCCCCTAGCTCTAGGCACCGGGGAGCTGTTTTTT.

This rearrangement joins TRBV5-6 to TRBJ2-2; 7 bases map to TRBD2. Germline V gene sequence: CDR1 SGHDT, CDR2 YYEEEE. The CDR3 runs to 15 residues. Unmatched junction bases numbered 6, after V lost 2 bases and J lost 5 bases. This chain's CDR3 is CASSLGAGVTGELFF. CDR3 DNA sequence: TGTGCCAGCAGCTTAGGGGCGGGGGTTACCGGGGAGCTGTTTTTT. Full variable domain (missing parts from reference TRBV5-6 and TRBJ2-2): DAGVTQSPTHLIKTRGQQVTLRCSPKSGHDTVSWYQQALGQGPQFIFQYYEEEERQRGNFPDRFSGHQFPNYSSELNVNALLLGDSALYLCASSLGAGVTGELFFGEGSRLTVL.

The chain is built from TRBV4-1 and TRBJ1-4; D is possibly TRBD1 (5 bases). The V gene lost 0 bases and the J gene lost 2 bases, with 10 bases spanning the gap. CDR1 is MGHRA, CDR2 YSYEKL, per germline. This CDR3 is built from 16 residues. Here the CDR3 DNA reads TGCGCCAGCAGCCAAGAACCGGGACTGACTAATGAAAAACTGTTTTTT. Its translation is CASSQEPGLTNEKLFF.

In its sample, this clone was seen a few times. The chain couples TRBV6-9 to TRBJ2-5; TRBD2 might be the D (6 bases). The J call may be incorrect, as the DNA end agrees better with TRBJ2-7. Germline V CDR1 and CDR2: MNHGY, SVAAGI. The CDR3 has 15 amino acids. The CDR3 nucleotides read TGTGCCAGCAGTTATCCAGGACTACCCCCCTACGAGCAGTACTTC. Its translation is CASSYPGLPPYEQYF.

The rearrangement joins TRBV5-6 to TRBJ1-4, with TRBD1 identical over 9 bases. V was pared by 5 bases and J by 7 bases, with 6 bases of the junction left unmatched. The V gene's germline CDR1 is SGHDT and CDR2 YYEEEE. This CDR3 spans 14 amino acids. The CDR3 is CASRTGTGSEKLFF. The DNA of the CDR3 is TGTGCCAGCAGAACCGGGACAGGGAGTGAAAAACTGTTTTTT.

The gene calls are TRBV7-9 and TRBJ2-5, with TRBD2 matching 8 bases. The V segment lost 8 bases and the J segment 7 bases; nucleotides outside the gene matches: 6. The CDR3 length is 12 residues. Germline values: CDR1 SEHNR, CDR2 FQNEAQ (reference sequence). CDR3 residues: CASRGGRGTQYF. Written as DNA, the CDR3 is TGTGCCAGCCGGGGGGGGCGGGGGACCCAGTACTTC.

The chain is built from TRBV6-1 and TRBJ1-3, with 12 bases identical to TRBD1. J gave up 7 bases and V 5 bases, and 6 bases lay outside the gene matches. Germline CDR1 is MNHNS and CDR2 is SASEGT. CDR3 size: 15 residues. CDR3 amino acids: CASSSPGQGANTIYF. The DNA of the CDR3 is TGTGCCAGCAGTTCCCCGGGACAGGGGGCCAACACCATATATTTT.

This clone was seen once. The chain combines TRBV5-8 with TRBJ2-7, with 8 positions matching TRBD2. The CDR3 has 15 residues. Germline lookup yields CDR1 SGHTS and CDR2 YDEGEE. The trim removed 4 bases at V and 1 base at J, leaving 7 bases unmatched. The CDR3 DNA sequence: TGTGCCAGCAGCCCGGGACTAGAGACTTCCTACGAGCAGTACTTC. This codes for CASSPGLETSYEQYF.

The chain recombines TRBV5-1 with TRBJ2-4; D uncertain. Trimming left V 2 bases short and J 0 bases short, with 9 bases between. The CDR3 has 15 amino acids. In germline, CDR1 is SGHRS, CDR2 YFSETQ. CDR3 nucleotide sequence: TGCGCCAGCAGCTTAGAGAAACCAGCCAAAAACATTCAGTACTTC. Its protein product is CASSLEKPAKNIQYF. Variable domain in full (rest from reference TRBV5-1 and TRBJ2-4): KAGVTQTPRYLIKTRGQQVTLSCSPISGHRSVSWYQQTPGQGLQFLFEYFSETQRNKGNFPGRFSGRQFSNSRSEMNVSTLELGDSALYLCASSLEKPAKNIQYFGAGTRLSVL.

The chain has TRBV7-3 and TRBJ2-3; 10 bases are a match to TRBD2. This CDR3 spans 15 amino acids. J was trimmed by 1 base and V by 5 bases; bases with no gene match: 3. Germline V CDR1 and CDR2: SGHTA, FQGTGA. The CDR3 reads CASSQGTSGTDTQYF. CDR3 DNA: TGTGCCAGCAGCCAGGGGACTAGCGGCACAGATACGCAGTATTTT.

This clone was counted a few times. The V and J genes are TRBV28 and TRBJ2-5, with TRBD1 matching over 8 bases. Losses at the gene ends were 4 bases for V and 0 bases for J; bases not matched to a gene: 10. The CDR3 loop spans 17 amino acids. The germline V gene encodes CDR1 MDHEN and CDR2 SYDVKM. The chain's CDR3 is CASSSPHRGRYQETQYF. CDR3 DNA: TGTGCCAGCAGTTCCCCCCACAGGGGGAGGTACCAAGAGACCCAGTACTTC.

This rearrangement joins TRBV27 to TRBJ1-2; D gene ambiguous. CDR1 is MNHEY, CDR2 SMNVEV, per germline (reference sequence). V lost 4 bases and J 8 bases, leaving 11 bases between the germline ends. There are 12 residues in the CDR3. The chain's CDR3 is CASSSLSGGYTF. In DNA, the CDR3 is TGTGCCAGCAGTTCGCTATCAGGCGGCTACACCTTC.

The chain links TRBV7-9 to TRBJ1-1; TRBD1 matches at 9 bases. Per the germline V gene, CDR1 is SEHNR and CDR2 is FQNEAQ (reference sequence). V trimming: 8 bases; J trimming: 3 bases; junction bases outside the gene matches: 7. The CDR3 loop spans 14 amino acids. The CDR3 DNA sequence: TGTGCCAGCCTCGGGACAGGGTTTTACACTGAAGCTTTCTTT. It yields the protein CASLGTGFYTEAFF. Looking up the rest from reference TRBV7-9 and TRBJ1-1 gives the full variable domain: DTGVSQNPRHKITKRGQNVTFRCDPISEHNRLYWYRQTLGQGPEFLTYFQNEAQLEKSRLLSDRFSAERPKGSFSTLEIQRTEQGDSAMYLCASLGTGFYTEAFFGQGTRLTVV.

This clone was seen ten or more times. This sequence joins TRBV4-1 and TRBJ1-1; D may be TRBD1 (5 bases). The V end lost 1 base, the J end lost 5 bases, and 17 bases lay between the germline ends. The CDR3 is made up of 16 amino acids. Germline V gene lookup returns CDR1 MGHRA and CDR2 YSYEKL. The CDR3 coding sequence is TGCGCCAGCAGCCAAGTGGCAGGGATTTTCGGGACTGAAGCTTTCTTT. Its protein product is CASSQVAGIFGTEAFF.

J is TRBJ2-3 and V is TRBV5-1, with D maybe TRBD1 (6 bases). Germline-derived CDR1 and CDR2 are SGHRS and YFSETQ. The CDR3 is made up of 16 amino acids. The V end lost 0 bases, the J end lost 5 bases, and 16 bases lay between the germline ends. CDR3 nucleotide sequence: TGCGCCAGCAGCTTGGTAGCGACAGGTGTTCAAGATACGCAGTATTTT. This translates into CASSLVATGVQDTQYF.

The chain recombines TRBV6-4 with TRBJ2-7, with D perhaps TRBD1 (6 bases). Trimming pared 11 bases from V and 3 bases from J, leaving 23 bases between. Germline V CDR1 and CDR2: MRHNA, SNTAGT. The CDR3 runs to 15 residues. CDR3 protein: CAGQCSPTSRYEQYF. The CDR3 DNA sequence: TGTGCCGGACAGTGTTCCCCCACGAGTCGCTACGAGCAGTACTTC.